This TCR beta chain was captured in a study of T-cell memory formation after mild COVID-19. Via MiXCR, TCRdb re-called the 5' RACE reads, giving one row per CDR3 protein. The table records over 150,000 distinct CDR3 sequences, over 20% of them present only once. There are 13 residues in the CDR3. Germline CDR1 and CDR2: KGHDR and SFDVKD. V lost 5 bases, J lost 5 bases, and 3 bases stayed unmatched. The rearrangement joins TRBV24-1 to TRBJ2-7, with TRBD2 matching 9 bases. The origin of this receptor is an adult woman who had mild COVID-19 (a few samples of this study predate the infection). Cell type and time point are not known. What was sequenced was PBMCs or a T cell subset sorted from them (not recorded which). The CDR3 spells CATSGGLANEQYF. DNA for the CDR3: TGTGCCACCAGTGGGGGACTAGCTAACGAGCAGTACTTC.